This TCR beta chain derives from a study of shared clonotypes between healthy human individuals. Study-level information: For every donor, three CD4 naive, three CD4 memory, two CD8 naive and one CD8 memory plates were used.

Deep level was the assay's run setting. Produced via immunoSEQ multiplex PCR; TCRdb's table is partial and in-frame only. The sample holds 1,500,000 or so clones, over 95% seen once. Germline V lookup: CDR1 SGDLS, CDR2 YYNGEE. V lost 3 bases and J 2 bases, leaving 17 bases between the germline ends. This CDR3 comprises 16 residues. Specimen: naive CD4+ T cells sorted from blood. As for subset: CD45RA+ positively selected. V usage is TRBV9 and J usage is TRBJ2-5; D is perhaps TRBD2 (5 bases). The sequence derives from a young man in good health. CDR3 amino acids: CASSASPWGEQETQYF. The CDR3 nucleotides are TGTGCCAGCAGCGCTAGTCCATGGGGAGAGCAAGAGACCCAGTACTTC.